This T cell receptor (beta chain) was recorded in a study of spatial heterogeneity in lung cancer. Study-wide points: Ubiquitous expanded tumor TCRs showed up in blood more at resection than follow-up.

Germline CDR1 and CDR2: ENHRY and SYGVKD. The V end was cut by 3 bases, the J end by 7 bases, with 10 bases between. The CDR3 length is 14 residues. Remarks on this clonotype: Its antigen is currently unknown. The CDR3 ends on some other residue instead of the conserved phenylalanine or tryptophan, so this is likely a read error.

Time point defined: blood at routine non-recurrence follow-up after resection. From tumor, nontumor lung or frozen PBMC, whole RNA was taken unsorted for sequencing. Every TCR cDNA molecule bore a unique molecular identifier. TCRdb reprocessed the 5' RACE reads with MiXCR, giving one entry per CDR3 protein. The sample has some 54,000 distinct CDR3 sequences; roughly 8.1% are singletons. V gene TRBV10-3 combines with J gene TRBJ1-6; TRBD1 is a possible D gene (5 bases). The sequences come from PBMCs, collected at follow-up. The origin of this receptor is a female donor with early-stage non-small cell lung cancer. The CDR3 sequence: CAISDTGRNSPLHS. CDR3 nucleotides: TGTGCCATCAGTGACACAGGACGGAATTCACCCCTCCACTCT.